The rows below give T cell receptor beta chains drawn from one sample of a study of long-term antiretroviral therapy in people with HIV. The data were produced by immunoSEQ multiplex PCR, yet TCRdb's version contains in-frame clones alone and is incomplete. Of some 43,000 clones listed, about nine tenths are singletons. This specimen consisted of unsorted PBMCs, obtained 0.1 years before starting antiretroviral therapy. The source of these receptors is a woman in her fifties or sixties with HIV. Each CDR3 is given with its conserved first and last residue. The D gene is left open where the match is weak. Rows may omit the clone size; those that give it use once, few, many or a size class.

TRBV11-3	.	.	TRBJ1-5	CASSLARTERVYQPQHF	TGTGCCAGCAGCTTAGCGAGGACTGAGAGGGTTTATCAGCCCCAGCATTTT
TRBV11-2	.	TRBD1	TRBJ1-1	CASSFGQGREAFF	TGTGCCAGCAGCTTTGGACAGGGGAGGGAAGCTTTCTTT
TRBV7-2	.	TRBD2	TRBJ2-2	CASSLVNSGGARTGELFF	TGTGCCAGCAGCTTAGTCAATAGCGGGGGGGCGAGGACCGGGGAGCTGTTTTTT
TRBV6-6	.	TRBD1	TRBJ2-3	CAIRPGQGADTQYF	TGTGCCATCAGGCCCGGACAGGGGGCAGATACGCAGTATTTT
TRBV11-3	.	.	TRBJ1-1	CASSLGGVGDMNTEAFF	TGTGCCAGCAGCTTAGGCGGCGTAGGGGACATGAACACTGAAGCTTTCTTT
TRBV2	once	TRBD1	TRBJ1-4	CASWDRGQEKLFF	TGTGCCAGCTGGGACAGGGGACAGGAAAAACTGTTTTTT
TRBV6-5	.	TRBD2	TRBJ2-3	CASRYRRGGRDTQYF	TGTGCCAGCAGGTACAGGCGGGGGGGCAGAGATACGCAGTATTTT
TRBV27	.	.	TRBJ2-7	CASRTSRGEQYF	TGTGCCAGCAGGACTTCTAGGGGCGAGCAGTACTTC
TRBV19	.	.	TRBJ2-7	CASSPLGGPSYEQYF	TGTGCCAGTAGTCCCTTGGGGGGGCCCTCCTACGAGCAGTACTTC
TRBV19	.	TRBD1	TRBJ1-6	CASTGGQEGAPLHF	TGTGCCAGCACCGGGGGACAGGAGGGCGCACCCCTCCACTTT